The 8 T cell receptor beta chains below come from one sample, sequenced in a study of beta chain features in type 1 diabetes. Study-level findings and limits: TCRB CDR3s from Type 1 diabetes patients were moderately but significantly shorter in all four CD4+ subsets.

Every isolated RNA sample was fully reverse transcribed, so sequencing captured expressed TCRB transcripts. Profiling relied on immunoSEQ multiplex PCR, and the TCRdb table lists in-frame clones only, not all of them. The repertoire includes hundreds of thousands of clones, 11% to 15% of them detected once, and 0.035% to 0.045% sits in the top ten. What these receptors recognize is not known. The material sequenced was naive CD4+ T cells from blood. The source of these receptors is a man aged 18 to 29 with type 1 diabetes.

The CDR3 loop reads CASRHGGRGETQYF. CDR3 DNA sequence: TGTGCAAGCCGCCACGGGGGACGGGGGGAGACCCAGTACTTC. This sequence joins TRBV7-2 and TRBJ2-5; a possible D gene is TRBD2 (6 bases). The V gene's germline CDR1 is SGHTA and CDR2 FQGNSA. The CDR3 is 14 amino acids.

V usage is TRBV18 and J usage is TRBJ2-7; D is uncertain. This CDR3 spans 13 amino acids. CDR1 is KGHSH and CDR2 is LQKENI in the germline V gene. The V and J ends lost 3 bases and 0 bases respectively, with 6 bases between them. The CDR3 coding sequence is TGTGCCAGCTCACCGCCGTTCTCCTACGAGCAGTACTTC. It encodes CASSPPFSYEQYF.

This chain joins TRBV28 and TRBJ2-3; TRBD1 is a possible D gene (5 bases). The germline V and J ends were trimmed by 8 bases and 9 bases, with 15 bases remaining between them. The CDR3 consists of 12 residues. The germline V gene has CDR1 MDHEN and CDR2 SYDVKM. The DNA of the CDR3 is TGTGCCAGCGTTTTAGGGGCAGGCACGCAGTATTTT. Translating it yields CASVLGAGTQYF.

This clone has only a few counts. The V and J genes are TRBV28 and TRBJ2-3, with 7 bases identical to TRBD2. Germline CDR1 reads MDHEN; CDR2 reads SYDVKM. The CDR3 is 17 amino acids. Trimming removed 5 bases from V and 2 bases from J; junction bases left unmatched: 13. The CDR3 region is CASSPSGTTKDTDTQYF. The CDR3 nucleotides read TGTGCCAGCAGTCCCTCCGGGACTACTAAAGACACAGATACGCAGTATTTT.

This chain connects TRBV5-1 to TRBJ2-3, with D unclear. Germline CDR1 SGHRS, CDR2 YFSETQ. The germline V and J ends were trimmed by 1 base and 2 bases, with 11 bases remaining between them. The CDR3 is made up of 15 amino acids. The CDR3 sequence is CASSLSPGTTDTQYF. For the CDR3, the DNA is TGCGCCAGCAGCTTGAGTCCAGGCACCACAGATACGCAGTATTTT.

There are a few counts of this clone. The chain links TRBV18 to TRBJ2-5; no reliable D call. V lost 5 bases and J 4 bases, leaving 11 bases between the germline ends. In germline, CDR1 is KGHSH, CDR2 LQKENI. This CDR3 region has 13 residues. In nucleotides, the CDR3 is TGTGCCAGCTCATATAATGATGGAGAGACCCAGTACTTC. This encodes CASSYNDGETQYF.

The CDR3 protein is CASSLDPPGDEQYF. The CDR3 DNA reads TGTGCCAGCAGCTTAGATCCCCCGGGGGACGAGCAGTACTTC. The chain links TRBV7-9 to TRBJ2-5; D is perhaps TRBD2 (6 bases). The end of the DNA aligns better with TRBJ2-7, so the J call may be wrong. The CDR3 covers 14 residues. Germline loops: CDR1 SEHNR, CDR2 FQNEAQ (reference sequence).

The rearrangement joins TRBV30 to TRBJ1-2; unclear D gene. CDR1 and CDR2 (germline): GTSNPN, SVGIG (reference sequence). Deletions cut 4 bases from V and 4 bases from J, with 7 bases between. This CDR3 is built from 11 residues. CDR3 DNA sequence: TGTGCCTGGACATCCTTCTATGGCTACACCTTC. Residues: CAWTSFYGYTF.